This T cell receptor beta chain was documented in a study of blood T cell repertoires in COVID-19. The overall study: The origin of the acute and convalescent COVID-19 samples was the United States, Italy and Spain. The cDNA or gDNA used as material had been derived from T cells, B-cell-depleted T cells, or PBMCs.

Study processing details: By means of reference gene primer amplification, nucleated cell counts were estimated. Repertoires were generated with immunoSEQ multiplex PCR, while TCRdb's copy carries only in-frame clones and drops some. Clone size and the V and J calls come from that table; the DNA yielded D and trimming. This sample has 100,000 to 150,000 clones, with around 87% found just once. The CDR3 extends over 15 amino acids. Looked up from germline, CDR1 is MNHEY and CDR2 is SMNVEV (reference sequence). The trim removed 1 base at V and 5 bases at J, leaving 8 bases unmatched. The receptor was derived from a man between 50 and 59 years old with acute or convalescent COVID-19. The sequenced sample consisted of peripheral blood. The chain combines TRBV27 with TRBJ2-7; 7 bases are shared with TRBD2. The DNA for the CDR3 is TGTGCCAGCAGTTTATACCTTTCCGCGGGAGACGAGCAGTACTTC. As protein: CASSLYLSAGDEQYF.